What follows describes a single TCR beta chain. In its sample, this clone was seen a few times. Its antigen is currently not known. Per-nucleotide qualities are absent, and no much larger clonotype sits a single base away. The method behind the library was the immunoSEQ multiplex PCR assay. The multiplex PCR relied on a mix of 60 forward primers for TCR Vbeta segments and 13 reverse primers for TCR Jbeta segments. Amplification of the CDR3 region of rearranged TCR beta genes was performed with a multiplex PCR assay on genomic DNA. On the Illumina HiSeq System, the amplified TCR beta libraries were sequenced as 87-base-pair reads. As for how the authors treated the data: A later analysis tallied around 80 million unique TCR beta chains across the 550 to 850 repertoires, and some 10 million of those chains were shared by two or more donors. A nearest-neighbor algorithm error-corrected the raw reads and collapsed the reads into unique sequences, merging closely related sequences to remove PCR and sequencing errors. CDR3 sequences were aligned to IMGT reference sequences to assign V, D and J gene segments. For a sequence to be retained, at least a six-nucleotide match to both a V gene segment and a J gene segment was required. Rearrangements were classified as productive when the CDR3 lacked stop codons and remained in frame with V and J, and all other rearrangements were classified as non-productive. CDR3 was defined according to IMGT convention as the region running from the second conserved V-encoded cysteine to the conserved J-encoded phenylalanine. In an earlier analysis of roughly 580 of the donors, sequences lacking an unambiguous match to a single V gene segment were excluded. In an earlier analysis of roughly 500 of the donors, V segments were called functional above 56.7% productive rearrangements and were called segregating when the between-donor standard deviation exceeded 5%. A statistical classification framework was developed to diagnose cytomegalovirus status using the catalog of TCR beta chain sequences. In a later analysis, TCR nucleotide sequences were compared against IMGT/GENE-DB human TR gene sequences so that V and J genes could be assigned. Using the TCRdist pipeline, a later analysis assigned CDR3 sequences along with most-parsimonious VDJ recombination scenarios. In a later analysis, each TCR beta chain was defined by its CDR3 amino acid sequence together with its V-gene family, and reads lacking a unique V-gene family were excluded. To address suspected cross-contamination and a sequencing artifact, a later analysis removed 450 to 700 highly shared, low-generation-probability nucleotide sequences. A later analysis calculated a clonal expansion index for each public chain from normalized within-repertoire ranks of inferred template counts. A later analysis computed generation probabilities with a VDJ recombination model fitted to out-of-frame rearrangements, and checked the results against IGoR. Hypergeometric tests were used in a later analysis to score TCR-TCR, TCR-HLA and TCR-CMV co-occurrence, with a repertoire-size bias correction applied to the TCR pairs. To estimate false discovery rates, a later analysis permuted the HLA or CMV assignments 20 times. In a later analysis, co-occurring TCRs were grouped using DBSCAN, with TCRdist sequence similarity added in when clustering inside HLA-allele-positive subsets. Repertoires with fewer than 30,000 or more than 120,000 public chains were left out of co-occurrence clustering, as were four to six repertoires with anomalous nucleotide sharing. TCRdb limited this immuneACCESS table to in-frame rearrangements with V and J called. A share of clones is missing; checked studies link under half to unresolved V genes, and the rest is unexplained. V, J and clone size were drawn from that table, and D and trimming were deduced from the DNA. Counted in this sample were about 120,000 clones; roughly 72% of them appeared once. The ten largest clones take up under 8.5% of the sample.

CDR1 and CDR2 (SGHRS, YFSETQ) derive from the germline V gene. The CDR3 starts with the cysteine, ends with the phenylalanine, and has 17 residues. Only the CDR3 DNA is retained, 51 bases long and in frame from the first base. Trimming at the junction amounts to 0 bases on V and 4 bases on J, and the germline ends lie 16 bases apart. The cohort consisted of approximately 690 healthy bone marrow donors. All cohort members were sampled while nominally healthy, although unrecorded immune exposures were likely present. The donor tested CMV seronegative, placing the donor among the 350 or so seronegative members of the cohort. Every donor gave a peripheral blood sample, and the peripheral blood mononuclear cells from that sample were used for TCR beta sequencing. Genomic DNA was extracted from the blood cell samples with the Qiagen DNeasy Blood Extraction Kit. This sample was taken from a study of cytomegalovirus exposure and HLA in healthy donors (dated by TCRdb to the late 2010s). Concerning the study at large: In an earlier analysis of under 750 of the donors, 276 Gb of sequence data and just under 120 million unique TCR beta sequences from about 179 million T cells were reported. An early release that covered several hundred HLA-typed donors contained approximately 320 gigabases of sequencing data and tens of millions of unique TCR sequences. The genetic ancestry cluster associated with self-reported Caucasian donors included roughly 84% of the approximately 400 genotyped donors. The study aimed to test whether cataloging public T cell receptors could reveal signatures of past pathogen exposure. The study profiled the T cell repertoires of some 610 subjects by immunosequencing and related them to cytomegalovirus serostatus. In addition to the first cohort of 650 to 800 subjects, a separate validation cohort of 120 different subjects was used. To predict cytomegalovirus infection status, the study brought together high-throughput TCR immunosequencing, statistical association of individual TCRs with disease status, and machine learning. In a later analysis, previously published TCR beta repertoires from some 640 donors were re-analyzed and high-resolution HLA genotyping was added so that TCR occurrence patterns could be studied. In the later analysis, no new phenotypic data were used to find candidate immune exposures; instead, reliance was placed on TCR beta sequences and their occurrence across donors. In an earlier analysis of a few hundred of the donors, high-throughput TCR beta sequencing was used to judge whether each TCR beta V gene segment behaved as functional or pseudogenic. Alongside the repertoire data, information on donor age, sex, ethnicity and CMV serostatus was compiled. A later genetic analysis used genome-wide SNP genotypes for about three fifths of the 666 donors, treating that subset as a discovery cohort. All discovery cohort repertoires had been generated on a single sequencing platform. HLA typing covered class I and class II loci at four-digit resolution. Typing coverage varied by locus: 629-630 donors for A, B, C, DRB1 and DQB1; roughly 520 for DQA1; over 600 for DPA1; approximately 470 for DPB1. About five DR-DQ haplotypes were treated as single units for association and clustering because of strong linkage in the cohort. On average, over 200,000 unique TCR beta nucleotide sequences were sequenced per donor among about 400 genotyped donors of the cohort, with roughly 18% of those sequences being non-productive. Results and caveats for the whole study, not just this receptor: A cluster of highly shared sequence variants was judged likely to be a technical artifact of the sequencing pipeline. Because HLA typing was unavailable for some donors at each locus, only the typed subset was used in association tests. Compared with the roughly 670-donor mean, donors in an Asian-associated ancestry cluster had fewer N-insertions in productive TCRs, according to a later genetic analysis. The classifier was reported to diagnose cytomegalovirus status with high specificity and sensitivity in both the original and validation cohorts. The 87-base-pair reads could not distinguish some IMGT-functional V segments, including TRBV6-2 and TRBV6-3, so those segments were excluded. Most CMV-associated TCR beta chains appeared to be HLA-restricted in a later analysis, and the HLA associations seemed to be driven largely by CMV exposure. The study listed 150 to 200 TCR beta chains as associated with cytomegalovirus. Assigning TCR associations to individual alleles was difficult when HLA alleles, especially DR and DQ, strongly co-occurred. In this cohort, only TCR beta chains were sequenced, and detectable features were limited by the absence of alpha or paired-chain data. A further reported finding was that TCR beta sequences accurately predicted the HLA-A and HLA-B alleles for most subjects in the first cohort. For the cohort, immune exposure information was limited to CMV serostatus. A later analysis associated some 17,000 TCR beta sequences with specific HLA alleles at a false discovery rate of 0.05. Compared with equally common non-associated chains, HLA-associated TCR beta chains in a later analysis were more clonally expanded and had lower generation probabilities. In a later analysis, several top co-occurrence clusters were reported to appear linked to parvovirus B19, influenza, CMV and Epstein-Barr virus. The presence/absence analyses assumed that sequencing depth was roughly uniform across donors, and that assumption may not be true. It was suggested by the authors that the approach could potentially be generalized to other disease states and immunological phenotypes. In a later analysis, TCR association rates were found to vary across HLA loci, with the most associated TCRs seen for DRB1 alleles and the fewest for HLA-C alleles. A few of the identified cytomegalovirus-associated TCR beta chains were confirmed in vitro to be specific for cytomegalovirus antigens. Because counts were too low, about 18 rarely observed V segments, including chromosome 9 orphons, were excluded from the earlier analysis of about 500 of the donors. Correlated functional status among segregating V segments might reflect linkage disequilibrium, but an unknown experimental factor could not be ruled out. Broadly in line with IMGT annotations, most TCR beta V segments showed up in productive rearrangements about 90% or about 30% of the time in an earlier analysis of approximately 600 of the donors. A later genetic analysis associated a missense DCLRE1C variant with V-gene and J-gene trimming of TCR beta chains, and an independent cohort replicated the association. While some public TCRs were present in many individuals, most TCR sequences turned up only very rarely across donors.

Sequenced: PBMCs. The sequence came from a male donor in good health and CMV-seronegative. The V and J segments used are TRBV5-1 and TRBJ1-4, with the D segment identity uncertain. This receptor carries the CDR3 CASSLAVFGGRNEKLFF. In nucleotides, the sequence is TGCGCCAGCAGCTTGGCCGTCTTCGGCGGGCGTAATGAAAAACTGTTTTTT.